Below, 4 T cell receptor beta chains from the same sample are listed, as sequenced in a study of T cell responses to AZD1222 COVID-19 vaccine. Some clones are missing from TCRdb's copy, which holds only in-frame ones; the method was immunoSEQ multiplex PCR. The table has about 140,000 clones, approximately 90% seen once. This specimen consisted of peripheral blood, obtained 28 days after the second AZD1222 dose. Every receptor here comes from an adult who received the AZD1222 COVID-19 vaccine.

The chain joins TRBV5-3 to TRBJ1-1; D not resolved. TRBV5-3 is assigned to the ORF class and has an uncertain function. This CDR3 contains 15 residues. V was clipped by 4 bases and J by 2 bases, with 15 bases between them. The CDR3 DNA is TGTGCCAGAAGCCAAAAAAACGACGGAAACACTGAAGCTTTCTTT. This codes for CARSQKNDGNTEAFF.

The chain uses TRBV2 and TRBJ2-4; 7 bases line up with TRBD1. The V segment lost 3 bases and the J segment 9 bases; nucleotides outside the gene matches: 5. The CDR3 runs to 13 residues. CDR1 SNHLY and CDR2 FYNNEI come from the germline V gene. The CDR3 DNA reads as TGTGCCAGCAGTGACGGGACAGTCGGCATTCAGTACTTC. Translated: CASSDGTVGIQYF. Drawing the rest from reference TRBV2 and TRBJ2-4, the complete variable domain is EPEVTQTPSHQVTQMGQEVILRCVPISNHLYFYWYRQILGQKVEFLVSFYNNEISEKSEIFDDQFSVERPDGSNFTLKIRSTKLEDSAMYFCASSDGTVGIQYFGAGTRLSVL.

This clone has just one count. The chain has TRBV10-2 and TRBJ2-7; 7 bases line up with TRBD1. V trimming: 6 bases; J trimming: 1 base; junction bases outside the gene matches: 6. The CDR3 loop spans 14 amino acids. CDR1 and CDR2 from the germline V gene are WSHSY and SAAADI. The CDR3 reads CASRITGVSYEQYF. DNA for the CDR3: TGCGCCAGCAGAATTACAGGGGTGTCCTACGAGCAGTACTTC.

The genes are TRBV27 and TRBJ1-4; TRBD1 matches at 7 bases. Germline loops: CDR1 MNHEY, CDR2 SMNVEV (reference sequence). The CDR3 sequence is 14 residues long. The junction had 7 bases not matched to a gene; V was cut back by 6 bases and J by 6 bases. This chain's CDR3 is CASSLTGMDEKLFF. DNA for the CDR3: TGTGCCAGCAGCCTGACAGGGATGGATGAAAAACTGTTTTTT.